This T cell receptor (beta chain) was captured by sequencing in a study of blood T cell repertoires in COVID-19. The table came from immunoSEQ multiplex PCR; TCRdb's copy has only in-frame clones and leaves some out. Counted here are roughly 260,000 clones, 83% occurring once; the ten biggest clones make up 3.6%. Per the germline V gene, CDR1 is SGHKS and CDR2 is YYEKEE (reference sequence). J lost 4 bases, V lost 3 bases, and 2 bases had no gene match. The CDR3 runs to 13 residues. V and J are TRBV5-5 and TRBJ2-5; 8 bases map to TRBD1. Material: PBMCs or T cells enriched from blood (not recorded which). The origin of this receptor is a woman between 35 and 50 years old who had been exposed to COVID-19. The DNA of the CDR3 is TGTGCCAGCAGCTGGACAGGGAGAGAGACCCAGTACTTC. Its translation is CASSWTGRETQYF.